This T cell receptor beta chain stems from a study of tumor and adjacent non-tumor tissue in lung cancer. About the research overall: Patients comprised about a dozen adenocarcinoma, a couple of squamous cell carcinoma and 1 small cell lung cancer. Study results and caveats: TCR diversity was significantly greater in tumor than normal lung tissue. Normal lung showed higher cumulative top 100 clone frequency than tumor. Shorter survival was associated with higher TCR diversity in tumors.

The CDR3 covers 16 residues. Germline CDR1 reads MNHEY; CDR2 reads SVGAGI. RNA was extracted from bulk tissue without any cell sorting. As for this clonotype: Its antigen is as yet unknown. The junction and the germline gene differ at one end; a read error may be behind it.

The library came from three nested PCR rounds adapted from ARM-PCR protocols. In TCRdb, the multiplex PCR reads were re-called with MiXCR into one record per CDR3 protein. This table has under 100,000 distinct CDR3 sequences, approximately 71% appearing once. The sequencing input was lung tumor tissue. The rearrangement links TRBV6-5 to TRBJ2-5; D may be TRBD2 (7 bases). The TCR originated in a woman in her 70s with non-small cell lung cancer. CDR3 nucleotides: TGTGCTAGCAGATACTCGCTTGGGGAGGGGGTAGAGACCCAGTACTTC. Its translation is CASRYSLGEGVETQYF.